Shown below are 4 T cell receptor beta chains from a single sample sequenced in a study of CD4+ T cells in melanoma. Generated by immunoSEQ multiplex PCR, the TCRdb table keeps only in-frame clones and is missing some. The sample lists approximately 15,000 clones; roughly 88% were seen once. The sequenced sample consisted of cells from a culture (not recorded whether cultured in vitro). These receptors were collected from a human donor with melanoma.

Only one count was recorded for this clone. The V and J genes are TRBV5-4 and TRBJ2-7; D is uncertain. Germline V gives CDR1 SGHNT, CDR2 YYREEE (reference sequence). The CDR3 has 16 residues. With 2 bases removed from V and 7 bases from J, the gap between germline ends came to 22 bases. The CDR3 bases are TGTGCCAGCAGCTTAGTTCTGTTTGGGATCCCGGAGGAGCAGTACTTC. Translating it yields CASSLVLFGIPEEQYF.

This CDR3 is CASSVEEGRRGDQYF. CDR3 DNA: TGTGCCAGCAGCGTAGAGGAGGGGCGTAGGGGTGACCAGTACTTC. V usage is TRBV9 and J usage is TRBJ2-5; tentative D call: TRBD2 (6 bases). Trimming removed 0 bases at V and 10 bases at J, with 19 bases between. This CDR3 is 15 amino acids long. Germline assignment: CDR1 SGDLS and CDR2 YYNGEE.

The chain recombines TRBV18 with TRBJ2-7; 9 positions match TRBD1. There are 14 residues in the CDR3. CDR1 is KGHSH, CDR2 LQKENI, per germline. With 3 bases clipped from V and 4 bases from J, the junction kept 4 bases outside the gene matches. The DNA of the CDR3 is TGTGCCAGCTCACCTGCCGGACAGGGGTACGAGCAGTACTTC. This translates into CASSPAGQGYEQYF.

This clone appeared once. The rearrangement joins TRBV6-1 to TRBJ1-1; D is perhaps TRBD1 (5 bases). This CDR3 is 13 amino acids long. Trimming left V 9 bases short and J 0 bases short, with 11 bases between. Per the germline V gene, CDR1 is MNHNS and CDR2 is SASEGT. CDR3 coding DNA: TGTGCCAGTTTAGGGGTCTTGAACACTGAAGCTTTCTTT. It yields the protein CASLGVLNTEAFF.